This is a list of T cell receptor beta chains from one sample in a study of cytomegalovirus exposure and HLA in healthy donors. Only in-frame clones appear in the TCRdb table, and some are missing; sequencing was by immunoSEQ multiplex PCR. The repertoire consists of roughly 200,000 clones, with 76% occurring once and the leading ten covering under 0.8%. The sample was PBMCs. These receptors were obtained from a man aged 18 to 29 in good health and CMV-seronegative. The conserved cysteine and the conserved F or W are not part of the CDR3 here. The order of the fields is J gene, V gene, CDR3 protein.

TRBJ2-5	TRBV30	AWRQTALYQETQY
TRBJ1-6	TRBV4-1	ASSHQGSGQGPSSYNSPLH
TRBJ2-4	TRBV6-6	ASSYGLAKNIQY
TRBJ2-7	TRBV27	ASSPFGGPHYEQY
TRBJ1-1	TRBV30	AWSVSGLAF
TRBJ1-2	TRBV28	ASSLPGQVATNYGYT
TRBJ2-2	TRBV2	ASSGTANGVKVGELF
TRBJ1-4	TRBV5-1	ASRVDRGGEKLF
TRBJ1-4	TRBV6-1	ASRGQTEKLF
TRBJ2-3	TRBV5-6	ASSVGLAGSTDTQY
TRBJ2-3	TRBV4-2	ASSQDPARTTDTQY
TRBJ2-7	TRBV10-3	AIGSQQGYEQY
TRBJ2-7	TRBV27	ASTAVGGTYEQY
TRBJ2-3	TRBV5-6	ASSLAPRTDTQY
TRBJ1-1	TRBV5-1	ASSLEGGSNTEAF
TRBJ2-1	TRBV30	AWSVALAGKNEQF
TRBJ2-3	TRBV19	ASSGKTTGGGDTQY
TRBJ2-1	TRBV10-3	AISVGQLSYNEQF
NA	TRBV7-6	ASSLAGGRSYEQY
TRBJ1-1	TRBV19	ASSSPTGWVTEAF
TRBJ2-1	TRBV7-5	ARSPGLAGYNEQF
TRBJ2-7	TRBV9	ASSAGDSFYEQY
TRBJ2-7	TRBV27	ASREGGEQY
TRBJ2-7	TRBV25-1	ASSERTNEIYEQY
TRBJ1-2	TRBV2	ASSPDRGGLYYGYT
TRBJ1-4	TRBV28	ASSLIENNEKLF
TRBJ1-1	TRBV5-1	ASSFTGSGTEAF